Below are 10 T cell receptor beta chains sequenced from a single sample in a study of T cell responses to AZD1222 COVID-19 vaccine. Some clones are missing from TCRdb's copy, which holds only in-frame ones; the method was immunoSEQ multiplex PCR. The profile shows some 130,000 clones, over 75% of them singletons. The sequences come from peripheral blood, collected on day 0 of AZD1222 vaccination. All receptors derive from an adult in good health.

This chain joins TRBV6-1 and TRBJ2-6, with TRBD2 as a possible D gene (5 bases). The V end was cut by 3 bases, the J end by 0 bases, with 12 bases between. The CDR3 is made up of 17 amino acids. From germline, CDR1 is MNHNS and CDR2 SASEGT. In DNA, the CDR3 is TGTGCCAGCAGTGACGCGGGCGTAATCTCTGGGGCCAACGTCCTGACTTTC. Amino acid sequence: CASSDAGVISGANVLTF.

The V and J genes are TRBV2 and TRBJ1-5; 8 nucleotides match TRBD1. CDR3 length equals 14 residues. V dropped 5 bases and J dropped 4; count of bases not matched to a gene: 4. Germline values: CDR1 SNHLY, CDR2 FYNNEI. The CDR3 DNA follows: TGTGCCAGCAGTTGGACAGGGACTAATCAGCCCCAGCATTTT. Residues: CASSWTGTNQPQHF.

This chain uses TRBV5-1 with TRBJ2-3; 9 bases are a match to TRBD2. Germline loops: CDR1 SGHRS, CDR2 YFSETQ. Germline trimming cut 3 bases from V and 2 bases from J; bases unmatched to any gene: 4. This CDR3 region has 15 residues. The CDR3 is CASSSGTSNTDTQYF. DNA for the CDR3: TGCGCCAGCAGCTCCGGGACTAGCAACACAGATACGCAGTATTTT.

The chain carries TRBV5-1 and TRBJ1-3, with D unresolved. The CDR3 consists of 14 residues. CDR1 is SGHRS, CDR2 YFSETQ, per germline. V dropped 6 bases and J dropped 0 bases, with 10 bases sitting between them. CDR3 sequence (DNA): TGCGCCAGCACGGACGGACGCTCTGGAAACACCATATATTTT. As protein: CASTDGRSGNTIYF.

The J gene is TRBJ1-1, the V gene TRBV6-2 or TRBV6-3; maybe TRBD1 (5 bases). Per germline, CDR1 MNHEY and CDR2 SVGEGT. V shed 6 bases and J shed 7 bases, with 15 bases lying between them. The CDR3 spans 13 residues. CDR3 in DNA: TGTGCCAGCAGCTTTCGAGAGACAGTTGAAGCTTTCTTT. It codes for CASSFRETVEAFF.

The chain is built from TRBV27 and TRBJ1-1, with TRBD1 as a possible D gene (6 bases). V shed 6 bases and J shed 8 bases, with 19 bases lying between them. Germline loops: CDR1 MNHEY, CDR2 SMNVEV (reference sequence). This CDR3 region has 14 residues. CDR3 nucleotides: TGTGCCAGCAGACCCGGGACAAACCTGAGGGAAGCTTTCTTT. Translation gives CASRPGTNLREAFF.

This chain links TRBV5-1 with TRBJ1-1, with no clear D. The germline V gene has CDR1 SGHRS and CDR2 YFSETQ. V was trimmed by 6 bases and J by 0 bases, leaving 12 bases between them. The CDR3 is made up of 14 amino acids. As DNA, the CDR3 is TGCGCCAGCAAGGAGGGAGTAATGAACACTGAAGCTTTCTTT. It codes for CASKEGVMNTEAFF.

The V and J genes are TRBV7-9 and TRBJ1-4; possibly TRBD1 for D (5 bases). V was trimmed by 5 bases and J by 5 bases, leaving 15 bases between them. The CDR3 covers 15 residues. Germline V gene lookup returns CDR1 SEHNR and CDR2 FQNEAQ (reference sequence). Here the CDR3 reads CASSGWGTGNEKLFF. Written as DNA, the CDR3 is TGTGCCAGCAGCGGCTGGGGGACCGGAAATGAAAAACTGTTTTTT.

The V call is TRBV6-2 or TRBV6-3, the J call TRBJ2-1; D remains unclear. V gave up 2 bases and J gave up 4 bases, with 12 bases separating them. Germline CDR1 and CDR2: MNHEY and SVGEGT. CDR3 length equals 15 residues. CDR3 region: CASSYARGSYNEQFF. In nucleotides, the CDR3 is TGTGCCAGCAGTTACGCCCGCGGTTCTTACAATGAGCAGTTCTTC.

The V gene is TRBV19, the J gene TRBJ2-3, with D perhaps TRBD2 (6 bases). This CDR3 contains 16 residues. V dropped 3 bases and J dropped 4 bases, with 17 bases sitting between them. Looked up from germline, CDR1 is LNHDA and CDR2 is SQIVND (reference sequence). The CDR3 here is CASSIWEVAEADTQYF. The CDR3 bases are TGTGCCAGTAGTATTTGGGAGGTGGCAGAGGCAGATACGCAGTATTTT. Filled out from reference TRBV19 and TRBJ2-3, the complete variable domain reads DGGITQSPKYLFRKEGQNVTLSCEQNLNHDAMYWYRQDPGQGLRLIYYSQIVNDFQKGDIAEGYSVSREKKESFPLTVTSAQKNPTAFYLCASSIWEVAEADTQYFGPGTRLTVL.